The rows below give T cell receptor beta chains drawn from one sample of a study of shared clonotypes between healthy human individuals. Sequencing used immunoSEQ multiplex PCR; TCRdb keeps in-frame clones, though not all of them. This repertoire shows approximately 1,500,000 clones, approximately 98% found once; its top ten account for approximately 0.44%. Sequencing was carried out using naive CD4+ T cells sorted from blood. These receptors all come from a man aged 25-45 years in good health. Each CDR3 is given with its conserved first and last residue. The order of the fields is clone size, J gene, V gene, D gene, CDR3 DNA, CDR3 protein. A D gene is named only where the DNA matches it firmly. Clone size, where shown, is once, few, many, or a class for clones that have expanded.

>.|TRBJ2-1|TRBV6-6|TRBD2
TGTGCCAGCAGTTATCTCCCACGGGAGGGTTACAATGAGCAGTTCTTC
CASSYLPREGYNEQFF
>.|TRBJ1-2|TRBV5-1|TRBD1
TGCGCCAGCAGCAGGGGGGACAGGGGAGGGCCTTCCTCTGGCTACACCTTC
CASSRGDRGGPSSGYTF
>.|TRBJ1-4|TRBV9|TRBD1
TGTGCCAGCAGCGTAGGCCCGGGACAGGGGAAGGAGTATGAAAAACTGTTTTTT
CASSVGPGQGKEYEKLFF
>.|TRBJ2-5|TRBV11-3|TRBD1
TGTGCCAGCAGCTTAGTTGCGGGACAGGGTTCGGAGACCCAGTACTTC
CASSLVAGQGSETQYF
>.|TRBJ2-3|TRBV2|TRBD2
TGTGCCAGCAGTGAGACTAGCGGTTTCACAGATACGCAGTATTTT
CASSETSGFTDTQYF
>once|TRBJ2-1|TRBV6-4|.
TGTGCCAGCAGTGACTCTGACACCTCGATTGGGCAGTTCTTC
CASSDSDTSIGQFF
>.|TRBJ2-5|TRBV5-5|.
TGTGCCAGCAGCCGGACTACGGGGGAAGGAGAGACCCAGTACTTC
CASSRTTGEGETQYF
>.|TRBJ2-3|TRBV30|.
TGTGCCTGGAGTTTGGACAGAGTCCTTGGAACGCAGTATTTT
CAWSLDRVLGTQYF
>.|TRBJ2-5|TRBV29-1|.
TGCAGCGTTGACCGGGGGACCGCGGAGCCGTACTTC
CSVDRGTAEPYF
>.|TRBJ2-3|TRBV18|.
TGTGCCAGCTCACTCTTAGGGGCCAGCACAGATACGCAGTATTTT
CASSLLGASTDTQYF
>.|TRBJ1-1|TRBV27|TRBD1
TGTGCCAGCAGTCTCAGGGGGCGCGACACTGAAGCTTTCTTT
CASSLRGRDTEAFF
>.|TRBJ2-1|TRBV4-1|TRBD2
TGCGCCAGCAGCCCTGTGGGGAGGGAGGCTAAGAATGAGCAGTTCTTC
CASSPVGREAKNEQFF
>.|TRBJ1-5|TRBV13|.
TGTGCCAGCAGCTTACTCCCAAGCAATCAGCCCCAGCATTTT
CASSLLPSNQPQHF
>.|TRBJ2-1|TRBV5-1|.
TGCGCCAGCAGCTCCTCCATATCGAGGGATGAGCAGTTCTTC
CASSSSISRDEQFF
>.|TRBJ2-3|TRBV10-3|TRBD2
TGTGCCATCAGTGGAGGACTAGCGGGAGGGCCAGTGGTAGATACGCAGTATTTT
CAISGGLAGGPVVDTQYF
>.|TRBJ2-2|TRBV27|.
TGTGCCACCCGGACAGCGAACACCGGGGAGCTGTTTTTT
CATRTANTGELFF
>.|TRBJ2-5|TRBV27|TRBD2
TGTGCCAGCAGTTCGCTCGGACTAGCACAAGAGACCCAGTACTTC
CASSSLGLAQETQYF
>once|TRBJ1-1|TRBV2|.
TGTGCCAGCAGTGAACAGGGTGGGACTGAAGCTTTCTTT
CASSEQGGTEAFF
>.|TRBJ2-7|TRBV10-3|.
TGTGCCATCAGTGAGAGGGCCTACGAGCAGTACTTC
CAISERAYEQYF
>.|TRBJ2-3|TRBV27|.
TGTGCCAGCAGTATGCCGGGCTGGGGCACAGATACGCAGTATTTT
CASSMPGWGTDTQYF
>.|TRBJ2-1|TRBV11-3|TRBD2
TGTGCCAGCAGCCCCCGGACTAGTATCAGTGAGCAGTTCTTC
CASSPRTSISEQFF
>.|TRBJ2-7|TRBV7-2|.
TGTGCCAGCAGCTTCAGCTCGACCTACGAGCAGTACTTC
CASSFSSTYEQYF
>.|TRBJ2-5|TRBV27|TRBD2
TGTGCCAGCAGTTTATCTGCTAGCGGGGAGCCTCCGCGGAAGACCCAGTACTTC
CASSLSASGEPPRKTQYF
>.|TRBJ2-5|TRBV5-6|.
TGTGCCAGCAGCTTGGCCACTACACAAGAGACCCAGTACTTC
CASSLATTQETQYF
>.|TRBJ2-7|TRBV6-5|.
TGTGCCAGCAGTCGGACCCACAACGAGCAGTACTTC
CASSRTHNEQYF
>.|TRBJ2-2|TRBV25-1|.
TGTGCCAGCAGTGAACTCGGTAACACCGGGGAGCTGTTTTTT
CASSELGNTGELFF
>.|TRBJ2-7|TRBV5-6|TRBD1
TGTGCTAGCAGCTTGGAGCCACAGGGGCCCTACGAGCAGTACTTC
CASSLEPQGPYEQYF
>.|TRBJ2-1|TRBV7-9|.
TGTGCCAGCAGCTACAGGCAGGGGTTGTACAATGAGCAGTTCTTC
CASSYRQGLYNEQFF
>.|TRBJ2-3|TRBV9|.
TGTGCCAGCAGCGTAGGCGGCTTAGCCACAGATACGCAGTATTTT
CASSVGGLATDTQYF
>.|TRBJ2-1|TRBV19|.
TGTGCCAGTAGTATACCCGAGTTCAGGCATGAGCAGTTCTTC
CASSIPEFRHEQFF